This passage covers 23 T cell receptor beta chains from one sample sequenced in a study of Ad26.COV2.S vaccination and SARS-CoV-2 variants. The treatment denotes: approximately 18 received Ad26.COV2.S at low or high dose, single or two shots; 5 received placebo; per-sample allocation not given. Sample collection was performed on day 63 after the first vaccine or placebo injection. Sequenced by immunoSEQ multiplex PCR; TCRdb stores in-frame clones only, minus some. The repertoire consists of 350,000 to 450,000 clones, with around 87% occurring once and the leading ten covering around 3.5%. The sample here was peripheral blood, taken in a trial of Ad26.COV2.S vaccine versus placebo. Receptors originate from a person aged 18-65 years who received the Ad26.COV2.S COVID-19 vaccine or a placebo.

The chain joins TRBV4-3 to TRBJ1-3, with TRBD1 as a possible D gene (6 bases). The CDR3 has 18 residues. V was cut by 0 bases and J by 1 base, with 16 bases left in between. Germline assignment: CDR1 LGHNA and CDR2 YSLEER. The CDR3 loop reads CASSQDNRVQRSGNTIYF. DNA of the CDR3: TGCGCCAGCAGCCAAGATAACAGGGTCCAGCGGTCTGGAAACACCATATATTTT.

J is TRBJ2-3 and V is TRBV2, with 10 bases identical to TRBD1. Per germline, CDR1 SNHLY and CDR2 FYNNEI. Trimming cost V 2 bases and J 6 bases; bases outside gene matches: 17. The CDR3 consists of 19 residues. The CDR3 coding sequence is TGTGCCAGCAGTGAACCCGGGGGGACAGGGGAAGTTAGTTCGGATACGCAGTATTTT. Translated: CASSEPGGTGEVSSDTQYF.

The rearrangement joins TRBV25-1 to TRBJ2-1; D remains ambiguous. Per the germline V gene, CDR1 is MGHDK and CDR2 is SYGVNS. V lost 1 base, J lost 9 bases, and 16 bases lay in between. This CDR3 comprises 15 residues. The CDR3 region is CASSELGRKGGEQFF. The CDR3 DNA follows: TGTGCCAGCAGTGAATTGGGCAGAAAGGGTGGTGAGCAGTTCTTC.

This chain joins TRBV7-9 and TRBJ2-5; either TRBD1 or TRBD2 may fit D (7 bases each). The length of the CDR3 is 16 residues. In germline, CDR1 is SEHNR, CDR2 FQNEAQ (reference sequence). Trimming shortened V by 4 bases and J by 0 bases, and 15 bases separated the two germline ends. This chain's CDR3 is CASSSREGAYQETQYF. The CDR3 region has the DNA TGTGCCAGCAGCTCGAGGGAGGGGGCTTACCAAGAGACCCAGTACTTC.

This chain links TRBV6-1 with TRBJ1-1; D is perhaps TRBD1 (6 bases). Germline loops: CDR1 MNHNS, CDR2 SASEGT. The CDR3 is 16 residues long. Trimming stripped 3 bases from V and 3 bases from J, with 17 bases between. The CDR3 spells CASSDRGLRGYTEAFF. CDR3 nucleotide sequence: TGTGCCAGCAGTGACAGGGGCCTACGGGGGTACACTGAAGCTTTCTTT.

With respect to this clone: This sample also contains other DNA sequences that code for the same CDR3. The chain recombines TRBV27 with TRBJ1-5; D is possibly TRBD1 (5 bases). The CDR3 runs to 14 residues. Looked up from germline, CDR1 is MNHEY and CDR2 is SMNVEV (reference sequence). The V and J ends lost 2 bases and 2 bases respectively, with 7 bases between them. In DNA, the CDR3 is TGTGCCAGCAGTTTAGGGACGGGCAATCAGCCCCAGCATTTT. This translates into CASSLGTGNQPQHF.

This clone showed up just once. A read error may produce the germline difference seen at one junction end. The chain employs TRBV19 and TRBJ1-2; unclear D gene. This CDR3 region has 15 residues. Per the germline V gene, CDR1 is LNHDA and CDR2 is SQIVND (reference sequence). Written as DNA, the CDR3 is TGTGCCAGTAAACGTAGTAGTACTTCTAATTATGGCTACACCTTC. Encoded protein: CASKRSSTSNYGYTF.

The chain uses TRBV19 and TRBJ1-1; D may be TRBD1 (6 bases). Trimming pared 2 bases from V and 4 bases from J, leaving 11 bases between. CDR3 length: 14 amino acids. From germline, CDR1 is LNHDA and CDR2 SQIVND (reference sequence). The CDR3 DNA reads TGTGCCAGTAGTATAAGACAGGCCACCACTGAAGCTTTCTTT. As protein: CASSIRQATTEAFF.

This clone was detected a few times. The chain is built from TRBV7-3 and TRBJ2-1, with TRBD2 matching over 9 bases. The length of the CDR3 is 14 residues. After removal of 1 base from V and 10 bases from J, the junction contained 5 bases not matched to a gene. Germline lookup yields CDR1 SGHTA and CDR2 FQGTGA. CDR3 amino acids: CASSLNTGTSEQFF. The CDR3 nucleotides read TGTGCCAGCAGCTTAAATACAGGGACTAGCGAGCAGTTCTTC.

This chain connects TRBV9 to TRBJ1-3; D is uncertain. CDR3 length: 15 residues. V was trimmed by 1 base and J by 4 bases, leaving 12 bases between them. In germline, CDR1 is SGDLS, CDR2 YYNGEE. CDR3 in DNA: TGTGCCAGCAGCGTAACAGCGACCCGGGGAAACACCATATATTTT. Its translation: CASSVTATRGNTIYF.

The chain employs TRBV4-3 and TRBJ2-3; weak D call: TRBD1 (5 bases). With 1 base removed from V and 0 bases from J, the gap between germline ends came to 20 bases. The CDR3 is 19 amino acids. CDR1 and CDR2 (germline): LGHNA, YSLEER. The CDR3 DNA is TGCGCCAGCAGCCAAGTTCCCGTGATAGCAGGGATGAGCACAGATACGCAGTATTTT. As protein: CASSQVPVIAGMSTDTQYF.

V usage is TRBV6-5 and J usage is TRBJ1-5, with 11 bases aligning to TRBD1. Per the germline V gene, CDR1 is MNHEY and CDR2 is SVGAGI. V lost 6 bases and J lost 6; bases outside the gene matches: 7. The CDR3 is made up of 15 amino acids. CDR3 amino acids: CASRRGTGGGQPQHF. The DNA of the CDR3 is TGTGCCAGCAGACGAGGGACAGGGGGTGGTCAGCCCCAGCATTTT.

CDR3 nucleotide sequence: TGCGCCAGCAGCTTGGACACATATGGCTACACCTTC. Translating gives CASSLDTYGYTF. The rearrangement links TRBV5-1 to TRBJ1-2; D not certain. The CDR3 loop spans 12 amino acids. Germline V gene lookup returns CDR1 SGHRS and CDR2 YFSETQ. V lost 0 bases and J lost 5, with 5 bases in between. Using reference TRBV5-1 and TRBJ1-2 for the parts outside the CDR3, the full variable domain is KAGVTQTPRYLIKTRGQQVTLSCSPISGHRSVSWYQQTPGQGLQFLFEYFSETQRNKGNFPGRFSGRQFSNSRSEMNVSTLELGDSALYLCASSLDTYGYTFGSGTRLTVV.

The chain uses TRBV15 and TRBJ1-1; no definite D call. CDR3 length equals 15 residues. V lost 0 bases and J 3 bases, leaving 11 bases between the germline ends. Germline V CDR1 and CDR2: LNHNV, YYDKDF (reference sequence). The CDR3 sequence is CATSRDRAVYTEAFF. The CDR3 DNA is TGTGCCACCAGCAGAGATCGGGCGGTATACACTGAAGCTTTCTTT.

The chain employs TRBV13 and TRBJ2-7, with 8 nucleotides matching TRBD2. J was trimmed by 3 bases and V by 5 bases; bases with no gene match: 18. The CDR3 consists of 18 residues. In germline, CDR1 is PRHDT, CDR2 FYEKMQ (reference sequence). The CDR3 spells CASSRSLDGGEDFYEQYF. In DNA, the CDR3 is TGTGCCAGCAGCCGATCCCTTGACGGGGGGGAAGACTTCTACGAGCAGTACTTC.

The V call is TRBV30, the J call TRBJ1-6; D is ambiguous. V was pared by 3 bases and J by 7 bases, with 10 bases between. The CDR3 has 13 amino acids. Germline CDR1 GTSNPN, CDR2 SVGIG (reference sequence). The CDR3 nucleotides read TGTGCCTGGAGCCAGGTTGGCAATTCACCCCTCCACTTT. Translated, it gives CAWSQVGNSPLHF.

The chain combines TRBV18 with TRBJ2-3; TRBD2 agrees at 8 bases. V shed 1 base, J shed 1 base, and the junction held 4 bases outside the gene matches. CDR1 is KGHSH, CDR2 LQKENI, per germline. The CDR3 loop spans 16 amino acids. For the CDR3, the DNA is TGTGCCAGCTCACCACGAGCGGGGGTAGGCACAGATACGCAGTATTTT. Translation gives CASSPRAGVGTDTQYF. Looking up the rest from reference TRBV18 and TRBJ2-3 gives the full variable domain: NAGVMQNPRHLVRRRGQEARLRCSPMKGHSHVYWYRQLPEEGLKFMVYLQKENIIDESGMPKERFSAEFPKEGPSILRIQQVVRGDSAAYFCASSPRAGVGTDTQYFGPGTRLTVL.

This sequence joins TRBV7-6 and TRBJ2-3; 10 bases are a match to TRBD2. This CDR3 region has 16 residues. The V and J ends lost 2 bases and 2 bases, in that order; junction bases with no gene match: 4. CDR1 and CDR2 from the germline V gene are SGHVS and FNYEAQ. DNA for the CDR3: TGTGCCAGCAGCTTACCTAGCGGGGGACACACAGATACGCAGTATTTT. Its translation: CASSLPSGGHTDTQYF.

This sequence joins TRBV5-1 and TRBJ2-3; D unresolved. The V gene lost 0 bases and the J gene lost 6 bases, with 11 bases spanning the gap. Germline V gene lookup returns CDR1 SGHRS and CDR2 YFSETQ. This CDR3 spans 14 amino acids. Written as DNA, the CDR3 is TGCGCCAGCAGCTTGGGACCAGAAGGGGATACGCAGTATTTT. Translated: CASSLGPEGDTQYF.

The chain joins TRBV13 to TRBJ2-3; 9 nucleotides match TRBD2. V lost 1 base and J lost 2; bases outside the gene matches: 10. This CDR3 is built from 18 residues. Germline CDR1 reads PRHDT; CDR2 reads FYEKMQ (reference sequence). CDR3 residues: CASSLEGRRGGVTDTQYF. CDR3 coding DNA: TGTGCCAGCAGCTTAGAAGGGAGGCGGGGGGGCGTCACAGATACGCAGTATTTT. The complete variable domain, with remaining parts taken from reference TRBV13 and TRBJ2-3, reads AAGVIQSPRHLIKEKRETATLKCYPIPRHDTVYWYQQGPGQDPQFLISFYEKMQSDKGSIPDRFSAQQFSDYHSELNMSSLELGDSALYFCASSLEGRRGGVTDTQYFGPGTRLTVL.

The chain uses TRBV12-5 and TRBJ2-7; 7 bases match TRBD1. Germline V gives CDR1 LGHNT, CDR2 FRNRAP. Losses at the gene ends were 5 bases for V and 1 base for J; bases not matched to a gene: 8. The CDR3 loop spans 15 amino acids. The CDR3: CASGTTGVQSYEQYF. CDR3 nucleotide sequence: TGTGCTAGTGGTACTACAGGGGTCCAGTCCTACGAGCAGTACTTC. Filled out from reference TRBV12-5 and TRBJ2-7, the complete variable domain reads DARVTQTPRHKVTEMGQEVTMRCQPILGHNTVFWYRQTMMQGLELLAYFRNRAPLDDSGMPKDRFSAEMPDATLATLKIQPSEPRDSAVYFCASGTTGVQSYEQYFGPGTRLTVT.

This rearrangement joins TRBV19 to TRBJ1-4; the D is unclear. The CDR3 is 12 amino acids. The V gene's germline CDR1 is LNHDA and CDR2 SQIVND (reference sequence). V was trimmed by 10 bases and J by 7 bases, leaving 13 bases between them. Here the CDR3 DNA reads TGTGCCACCGGGAGGGAGCGTGAAAAACTGTTTTTT. Residues: CATGREREKLFF.

V usage is TRBV30 and J usage is TRBJ1-5; 8 bases are shared with TRBD1. The J segment lost 6 bases and the V segment lost 5 bases, leaving 6 bases of the junction unmatched. CDR3 size: 13 residues. CDR1 and CDR2 (germline): GTSNPN, SVGIG (reference sequence). As DNA, the CDR3 is TGTGCCTGGGAGGGGACAGGAGGTCAGCCCCAGCATTTT. Its translation: CAWEGTGGQPQHF.